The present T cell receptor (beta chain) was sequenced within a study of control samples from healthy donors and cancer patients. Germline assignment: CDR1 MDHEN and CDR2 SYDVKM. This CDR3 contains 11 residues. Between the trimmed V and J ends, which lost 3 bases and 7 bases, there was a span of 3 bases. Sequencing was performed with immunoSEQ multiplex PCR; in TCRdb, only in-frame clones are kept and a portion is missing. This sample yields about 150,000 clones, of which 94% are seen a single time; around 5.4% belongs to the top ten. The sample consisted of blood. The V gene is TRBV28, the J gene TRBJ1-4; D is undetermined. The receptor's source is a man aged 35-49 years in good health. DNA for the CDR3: TGTGCCAGCAGTTTGGTTGAAAAACTGTTTTTT. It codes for CASSLVEKLFF. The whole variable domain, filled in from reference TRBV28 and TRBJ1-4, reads DVKVTQSSRYLVKRTGEKVFLECVQDMDHENMFWYRQDPGLGLRLIYFSYDVKMKEKGDIPEGYSVSREKKERFSLILESASTNQTSMYLCASSLVEKLFFGSGTQLSVL.